This TCR beta chain appears in the sequencing data of a study of T cell responses to AZD1222 COVID-19 vaccine. Whole-study context: Second-dose recipients at about 4 or about 12 weeks were treated as one pooled group.

V shed 0 bases and J 7 bases; nucleotides not matched to a gene: 5. This CDR3 has 14 amino acids. CDR1 and CDR2 from the germline V gene are SGHRS and YFSETQ. Study-wide findings and caveats: Clonal diversity was possibly underestimated, and white British individuals and females predominated among donors. Sampled repertoires all dated from after the peak T cell response.

Assay: immunoSEQ multiplex PCR; the TCRdb copy retains only in-frame clones and omits some. The data show 90,000 to 150,000 clones, about nine tenths seen once. This clone appeared a few times. The antigen is undetermined. This receptor was identified in an adult in good health. This sequence joins TRBV5-1 and TRBJ2-7; 9 bases align to TRBD1. The material was peripheral blood, obtained on day 0 of AZD1222 vaccination. CDR3: CASSLGDRDFEQYF. The DNA for the CDR3 is TGCGCCAGCAGCTTGGGGGACAGGGATTTTGAGCAGTACTTC.